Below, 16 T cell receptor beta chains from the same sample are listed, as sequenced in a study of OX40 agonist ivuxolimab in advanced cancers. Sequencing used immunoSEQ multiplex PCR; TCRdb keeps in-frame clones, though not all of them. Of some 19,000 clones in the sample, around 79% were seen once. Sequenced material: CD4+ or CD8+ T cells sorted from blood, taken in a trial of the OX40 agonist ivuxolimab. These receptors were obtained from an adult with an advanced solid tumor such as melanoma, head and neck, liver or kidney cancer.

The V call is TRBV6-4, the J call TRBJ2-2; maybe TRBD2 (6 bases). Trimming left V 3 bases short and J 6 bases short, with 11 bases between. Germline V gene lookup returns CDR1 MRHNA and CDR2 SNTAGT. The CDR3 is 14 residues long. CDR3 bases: TGTGCCAGCAGTGAGGGAGGATTGGCCGGGGAGCTGTTTTTT. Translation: CASSEGGLAGELFF.

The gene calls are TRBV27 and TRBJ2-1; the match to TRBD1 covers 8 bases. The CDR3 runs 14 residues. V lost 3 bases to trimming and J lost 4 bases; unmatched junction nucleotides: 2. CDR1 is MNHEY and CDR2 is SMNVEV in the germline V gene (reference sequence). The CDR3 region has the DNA TGTGCCAGCAGTTTCGGGACAGGATACAATGAGCAGTTCTTC. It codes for CASSFGTGYNEQFF.

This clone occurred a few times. The CDR3 bases are TGTGCCAGCAGCTTCCCAGCGGGGGCAACCTACGAGCAGTACTTC. This codes for CASSFPAGATYEQYF. V and J are TRBV7-2 and TRBJ2-7; the match to TRBD2 covers 8 bases. Germline CDR1 reads SGHTA; CDR2 reads FQGNSA. V was clipped by 3 bases and J by 2 bases; unmatched bases: 6. The CDR3 extends over 15 amino acids.

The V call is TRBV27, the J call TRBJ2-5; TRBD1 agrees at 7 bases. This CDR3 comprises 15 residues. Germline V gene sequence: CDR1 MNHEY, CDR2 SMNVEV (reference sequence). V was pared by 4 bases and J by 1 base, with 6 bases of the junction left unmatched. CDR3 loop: CASSSLWDSQETQYF. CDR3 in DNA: TGTGCCAGCAGTTCGCTCTGGGACAGCCAAGAGACCCAGTACTTC.

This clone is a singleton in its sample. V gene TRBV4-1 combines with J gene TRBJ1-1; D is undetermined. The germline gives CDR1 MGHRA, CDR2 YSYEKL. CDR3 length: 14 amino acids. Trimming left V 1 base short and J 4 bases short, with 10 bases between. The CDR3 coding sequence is TGCGCCAGCAGCCAAGCCGGAGGCGGCACTGAAGCTTTCTTT. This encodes CASSQAGGGTEAFF.

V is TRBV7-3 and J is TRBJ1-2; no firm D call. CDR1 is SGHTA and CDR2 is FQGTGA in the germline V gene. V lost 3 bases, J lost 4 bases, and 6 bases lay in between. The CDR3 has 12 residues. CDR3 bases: TGTGCCAGCAGCTTGACGGTCTATGGCTACACCTTC. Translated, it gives CASSLTVYGYTF.

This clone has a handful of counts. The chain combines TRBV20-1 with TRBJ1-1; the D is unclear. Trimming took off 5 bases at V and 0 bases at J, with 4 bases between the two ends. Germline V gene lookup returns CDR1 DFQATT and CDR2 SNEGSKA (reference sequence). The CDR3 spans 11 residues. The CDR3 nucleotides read TGCAGTGCTTACCTGAACACTGAAGCTTTCTTT. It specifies CSAYLNTEAFF.

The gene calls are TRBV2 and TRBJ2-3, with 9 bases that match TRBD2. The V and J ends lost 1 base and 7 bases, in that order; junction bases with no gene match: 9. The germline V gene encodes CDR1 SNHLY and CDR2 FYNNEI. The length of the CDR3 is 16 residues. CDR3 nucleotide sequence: TGTGCCAGCAGTGAAGAACCTAGCGGGGAAACTTATACGCAGTATTTT. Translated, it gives CASSEEPSGETYTQYF. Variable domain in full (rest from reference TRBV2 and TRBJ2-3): EPEVTQTPSHQVTQMGQEVILRCVPISNHLYFYWYRQILGQKVEFLVSFYNNEISEKSEIFDDQFSVERPDGSNFTLKIRSTKLEDSAMYFCASSEEPSGETYTQYFGPGTRLTVL.

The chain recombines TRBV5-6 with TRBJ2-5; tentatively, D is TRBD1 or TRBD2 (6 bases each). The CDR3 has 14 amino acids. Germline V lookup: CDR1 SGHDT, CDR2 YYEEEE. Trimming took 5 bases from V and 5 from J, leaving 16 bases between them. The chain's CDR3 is CASSRVTGRETQYF. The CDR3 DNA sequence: TGTGCCAGCAGTCGTGTTACAGGGAGGGAGACCCAGTACTTC.

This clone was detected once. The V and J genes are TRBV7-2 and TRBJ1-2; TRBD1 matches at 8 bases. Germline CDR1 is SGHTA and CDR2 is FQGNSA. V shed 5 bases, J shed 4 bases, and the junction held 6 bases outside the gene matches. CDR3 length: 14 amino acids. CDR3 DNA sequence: TGTGCCAGCAGCCCGGGGACAGGAGGCTATGGCTACACCTTC. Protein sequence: CASSPGTGGYGYTF.

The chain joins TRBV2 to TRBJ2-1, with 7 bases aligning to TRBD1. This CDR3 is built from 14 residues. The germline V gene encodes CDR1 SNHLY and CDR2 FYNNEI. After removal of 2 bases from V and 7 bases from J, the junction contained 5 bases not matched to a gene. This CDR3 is CASSELTGVNEQFF. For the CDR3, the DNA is TGTGCCAGCAGTGAATTAACAGGGGTGAATGAGCAGTTCTTC.

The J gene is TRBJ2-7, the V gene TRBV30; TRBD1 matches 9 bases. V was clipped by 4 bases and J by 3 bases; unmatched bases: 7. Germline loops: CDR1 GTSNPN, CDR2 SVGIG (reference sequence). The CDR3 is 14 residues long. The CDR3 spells CAWTSPDRGYEQYF. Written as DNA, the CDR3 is TGTGCCTGGACCTCGCCGGACAGGGGCTACGAGCAGTACTTC.

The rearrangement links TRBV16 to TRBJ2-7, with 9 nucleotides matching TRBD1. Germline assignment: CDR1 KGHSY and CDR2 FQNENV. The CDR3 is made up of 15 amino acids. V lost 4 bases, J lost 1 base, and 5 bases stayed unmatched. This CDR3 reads CASSRGQGPSYEQYF. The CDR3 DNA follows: TGTGCCAGCAGCCGAGGACAGGGGCCATCCTACGAGCAGTACTTC.

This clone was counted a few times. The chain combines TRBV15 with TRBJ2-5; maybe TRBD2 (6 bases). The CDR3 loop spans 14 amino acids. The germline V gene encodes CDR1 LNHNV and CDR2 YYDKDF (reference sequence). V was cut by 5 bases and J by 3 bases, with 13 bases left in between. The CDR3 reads CATSGLGGEETQYF. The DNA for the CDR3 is TGTGCCACCAGCGGGCTTGGCGGGGAAGAGACCCAGTACTTC.

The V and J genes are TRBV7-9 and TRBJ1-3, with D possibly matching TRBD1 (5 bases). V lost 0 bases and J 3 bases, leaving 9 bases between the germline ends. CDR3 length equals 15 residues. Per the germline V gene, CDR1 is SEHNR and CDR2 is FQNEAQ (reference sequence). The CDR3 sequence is CASSLAREDGNTIYF. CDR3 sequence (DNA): TGTGCCAGCAGCTTAGCCAGGGAAGATGGAAACACCATATATTTT.

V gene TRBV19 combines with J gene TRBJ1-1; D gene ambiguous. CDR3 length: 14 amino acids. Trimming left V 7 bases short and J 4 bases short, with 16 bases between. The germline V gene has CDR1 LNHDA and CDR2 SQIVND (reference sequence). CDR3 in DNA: TGTGCCAGTATCTTCGACGCGGAGGGCACTGAAGCTTTCTTT. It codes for CASIFDAEGTEAFF.